The clone carrying this T cell receptor (beta chain) was found once. The sample comes from a study of blood T cells in healthy people across ages. V dropped 1 base and J dropped 4; count of bases not matched to a gene: 3. CDR3 size: 14 residues. Germline CDR1 MNHNS, CDR2 SASEGT. The use of a sample-barcoded 5' primer and a J-beta primer mix characterized a second PCR of roughly 6 to 11 cycles. One entry per CDR3 protein results from TCRdb running MiXCR on the 5' RACE reads. This table has 1,800,000 or so distinct CDR3 sequences, around 40% appearing once. Sequenced material: blood. This clonotype was sampled from a human donor in good health. The chain has TRBV6-1 and TRBJ1-2; TRBD1 agrees at 7 bases. CDR3 coding DNA: TGTGCCAGCAGTGAAGACAGGGGTTTCTATGGCTACACCTTC. It codes for CASSEDRGFYGYTF.